This TCR beta chain was retrieved from a study of T-cell memory formation after mild COVID-19. TCRdb independently ran MiXCR on the 5' RACE reads; one entry per CDR3 protein. The data show hundreds of thousands of distinct CDR3 sequences, with roughly 22% seen just once and roughly 8.1% held by the top ten. V shed 7 bases and J 2 bases; nucleotides not matched to a gene: 8. Germline V lookup: CDR1 DFQATT, CDR2 SNEGSKA (reference sequence). The CDR3 is made up of 13 amino acids. The origin of this receptor is an adult woman who had mild COVID-19 (a few samples of this study predate the infection). Cell type and time point are not known. V and J are TRBV20-1 and TRBJ2-7; 7 bases fit TRBD1. Sequenced input: PBMCs or a T cell subset sorted from them (not recorded which). CDR3 in DNA: TGCAGTGGCTCACAGGGGCGCACCTACGAGCAGTACTTC. This codes for CSGSQGRTYEQYF.